This passage covers 20 T cell receptor beta chains from one sample sequenced in a study of a mutant IDH1 vaccine in newly diagnosed glioma. The repertoire was sequenced with immunoSEQ multiplex PCR; TCRdb's copy has only in-frame clones and lacks some. The table shows fewer than 90,000 clones, with roughly 80% occurring only once. No antigens are known for them. The time point here: week 35, safety follow-up. Doses consisted of 300 ug of mutant IDH1 20-mer peptide each, paired with topical imiquimod. The sample here was PBMCs, taken from a glioma patient whose treatment included an IDH1 peptide vaccine. These receptors originate from a man aged 18 to 30 with glioma.

CDR3 region: CASSSGTANYGYTF. CDR3 sequence (DNA): TGTGCCAGCAGCTCCGGGACAGCTAACTATGGCTACACCTTC. The chain recombines TRBV5-6 with TRBJ1-2; 7 bases agree with TRBD1. V shed 3 bases and J 0 bases; nucleotides not matched to a gene: 2. Per the germline V gene, CDR1 is SGHDT and CDR2 is YYEEEE. This CDR3 spans 14 amino acids.

The chain joins TRBV7-3 to TRBJ1-1, with D possibly being TRBD1 (6 bases). The CDR3 has 14 amino acids. Trimming removed 5 bases at V and 5 bases at J, with 15 bases between. Germline lookup yields CDR1 SGHTA and CDR2 FQGTGA. CDR3 nucleotides: TGTGCCAGCAGCCTACAGGGTTTAACGACTGAAGCTTTCTTT. Translated: CASSLQGLTTEAFF.

This clone was detected a few times. This rearrangement joins TRBV6-6 to TRBJ1-1, with D possibly TRBD1 on 6 matching bases. CDR3 length: 13 amino acids. Between the trimmed V and J ends, which lost 0 bases and 7 bases, there was a span of 9 bases. Germline CDR1 and CDR2: MNHNY and SVGAGI (reference sequence). The DNA of the CDR3 is TGTGCCAGCAGTTACTCCCCAGGGGTTGAAGCTTTCTTT. This codes for CASSYSPGVEAFF.

The V call is TRBV4-1, the J call TRBJ2-7, with D possibly called TRBD1 or TRBD2 (5 bases each). The CDR3 has 15 residues. Trimming pared 4 bases from V and 7 bases from J, leaving 20 bases between. CDR1 is MGHRA, CDR2 YSYEKL, per germline. The CDR3 sequence is CASSPPGTRRGEQYF. The CDR3 DNA is TGCGCCAGCAGCCCCCCCGGGACCCGACGAGGGGAGCAGTACTTC.

In this sample, this clone turned up once. The chain recombines TRBV7-9 with TRBJ2-5; 12 positions match TRBD2. The J segment lost 4 bases and the V segment lost 5 bases, leaving 5 bases of the junction unmatched. The CDR3 runs 15 residues. The germline V gene has CDR1 SEHNR and CDR2 FQNEAQ (reference sequence). The CDR3 nucleotides read TGTGCCAGCAGCCTATGGACTAGCGGGACAGAGACCCAGTACTTC. Translated: CASSLWTSGTETQYF.

The sample holds a few counts of this clone. This chain joins TRBV5-4 and TRBJ2-2; 7 bases fit TRBD1. V dropped 4 bases and J dropped 7; count of bases not matched to a gene: 10. The CDR3 covers 15 residues. Germline V gives CDR1 SGHNT, CDR2 YYREEE (reference sequence). CDR3 amino acids: CASSTKTGKNGELFF. DNA for the CDR3: TGTGCCAGCAGCACAAAGACAGGGAAGAACGGGGAGCTGTTTTTT.

The sample holds one count of this clone. V gene TRBV7-2 combines with J gene TRBJ1-2; 9 bases agree with TRBD1. Germline loops: CDR1 SGHTA, CDR2 FQGNSA. The CDR3 consists of 15 residues. J gave up 4 bases and V 5 bases, and 8 bases lay outside the gene matches. CDR3 in DNA: TGTGCCAGCAGCCGGCAACAGGGGGCAGGCTATGGCTACACCTTC. This codes for CASSRQQGAGYGYTF.

CDR3 in DNA: TGTGCCAGCTCACCACGGCGCGGGGCCTACGAGCAGTACTTC. It is translated as CASSPRRGAYEQYF. V gene TRBV18 combines with J gene TRBJ2-7; weak D call: TRBD2 (6 bases). This CDR3 region has 14 residues. Trimming shortened V by 1 base and J by 2 bases, and 9 bases separated the two germline ends. Germline values: CDR1 KGHSH, CDR2 LQKENI.

This rearrangement joins TRBV7-2 to TRBJ2-5, with TRBD2 as a possible D gene (5 bases). Trimming shortened V by 3 bases and J by 5 bases, and 7 bases separated the two germline ends. Per germline, CDR1 SGHTA and CDR2 FQGNSA. The CDR3 is 12 amino acids. The DNA for the CDR3 is TGTGCCAGCAGCTTCTCGGGGGAGACCCAGTACTTC. This gives the protein CASSFSGETQYF. Based on the CDR3 plus reference TRBV7-2 and TRBJ2-5, the full variable domain is GAGVSQSPSNKVTEKGKDVELRCDPISGHTALYWYRQSLGQGLEFLIYFQGNSAPDKSGLPSDRFSAERTGGSVSTLTIQRTQQEDSAVYLCASSFSGETQYFGPGTRLLVL.

The chain links TRBV2 to TRBJ2-7, with D maybe TRBD1 (5 bases). CDR1 is SNHLY, CDR2 FYNNEI, per germline. This CDR3 comprises 14 residues. The V end was cut by 4 bases, the J end by 1 base, with 11 bases between. The CDR3 DNA reads TGTGCCAGCAGTGTAAGACAGATTTCCTACGAGCAGTACTTC. Translated: CASSVRQISYEQYF.

CDR3 nucleotides: TGTGCCAGCAGTTTCGGCAGGGGGTGGTACGAGCAGTACTTC. Translating it yields CASSFGRGWYEQYF. The chain uses TRBV27 and TRBJ2-7; TRBD1 aligns across 7 bases. The ends lost 3 bases at V and 4 bases at J; junction bases unmatched: 6. The length of the CDR3 is 14 residues. The V gene's germline CDR1 is MNHEY and CDR2 SMNVEV (reference sequence).

This clone was seen only a few times. The genes are TRBV29-1 and TRBJ1-1, with D tentatively TRBD1 (5 bases). This CDR3 has 13 residues. Trimming removed 0 bases from V and 3 bases from J, with 8 bases in between. CDR1 and CDR2 from the germline V gene are SQVTM and ANQGSEA. Written as DNA, the CDR3 is TGCAGCGTTGAAGAAGGGGTGGACACTGAAGCTTTCTTT. It yields the protein CSVEEGVDTEAFF.

The chain is built from TRBV27 and TRBJ2-7, with D unclear. Germline V lookup: CDR1 MNHEY, CDR2 SMNVEV (reference sequence). CDR3 length: 15 amino acids. V lost 5 bases and J lost 2, with 16 bases in between. The DNA for the CDR3 is TGTGCCAGCAGTCCCTTGCGGACGTCCACCTACGAGCAGTACTTC. It translates to CASSPLRTSTYEQYF.

The gene calls are TRBV4-1 and TRBJ1-5; no firm D call. Germline CDR1 is MGHRA and CDR2 is YSYEKL. V was clipped by 8 bases and J by 5 bases, with 16 bases between them. The CDR3 totals 14 residues. This chain's CDR3 is CASGAWVMDQPQHF. CDR3 coding DNA: TGCGCCAGCGGCGCTTGGGTGATGGATCAGCCCCAGCATTTT.

V and J are TRBV4-1 and TRBJ2-5; D unresolved. V dropped 3 bases and J dropped 4 bases, with 9 bases sitting between them. The CDR3 has 13 residues. Germline CDR1 is MGHRA and CDR2 is YSYEKL. The CDR3 loop is CASSQIVRETQYF. The DNA for the CDR3 is TGCGCCAGCAGCCAGATAGTCCGAGAGACCCAGTACTTC.

The V call is TRBV18, the J call TRBJ2-7, with 9 bases fitting TRBD1. Germline V gene data show CDR1 as KGHSH and CDR2 as LQKENI. CDR3 length: 15 amino acids. Trimming at V came to 3 bases and at J to 2 bases, leaving 5 bases not matched to a gene. The CDR3 loop reads CASSPRDRVTYEQYF. The CDR3 nucleotides are TGTGCCAGCTCACCTCGGGACAGGGTAACCTACGAGCAGTACTTC.

The J gene is TRBJ2-1, the V gene TRBV7-2; D is perhaps TRBD1 or TRBD2 (5 bases each). V was clipped by 6 bases and J by 9 bases, with 12 bases between them. The germline gives CDR1 SGHTA, CDR2 FQGNSA. This CDR3 region has 12 residues. CDR3 residues: CASSYPGTEQFF. CDR3 nucleotide sequence: TGTGCCAGCAGTTACCCCGGGACTGAGCAGTTCTTC.

The V and J genes are TRBV7-2 and TRBJ2-7; D is perhaps TRBD1 (5 bases). The CDR3 has 17 amino acids. V lost 0 bases, J lost 0 bases, and 15 bases lay in between. The germline V gene encodes CDR1 SGHTA and CDR2 FQGNSA. CDR3 DNA sequence: TGTGCCAGCAGCTTAGCGCGAGCAGGGCGTAGCTCCTACGAGCAGTACTTC. It specifies CASSLARAGRSSYEQYF.

This clone appeared once. V is TRBV27 and J is TRBJ2-2; TRBD2 might be the D (5 bases). Trimming removed 6 bases at V and 4 bases at J, with 9 bases between. Germline CDR1 is MNHEY and CDR2 is SMNVEV (reference sequence). The CDR3 length is 13 residues. Written as DNA, the CDR3 is TGTGCCAGCAGGCGGGTCGGCACCGGGGAGCTGTTTTTT. Translating gives CASRRVGTGELFF.

This chain joins TRBV7-9 and TRBJ1-2; TRBD1 is a possible D gene (5 bases). CDR1 and CDR2 from the germline V gene are SEHNR and FQNEAQ (reference sequence). V dropped 5 bases and J dropped 1 base, with 17 bases sitting between them. The CDR3 sequence is 16 residues long. The CDR3 spells CASSPPVAGSNYGYTF. The CDR3 DNA reads TGTGCCAGCAGCCCCCCTGTGGCAGGGAGTAACTATGGCTACACCTTC.